These T cell receptor beta chains were read from a single sample in a study of T cells after yellow fever vaccination. TCRdb fed the 5' RACE reads into MiXCR, producing one record per CDR3 protein. The profile shows more than 300,000 distinct CDR3 sequences, around 4.4% of them singletons. The source material was PBMCs, sampled 15 days after the yellow fever booster vaccination. These receptors all stem from a man in his late teens or twenties who received the YFV17D yellow fever vaccine. CDR3s include the opening cysteine and the closing phenylalanine or tryptophan. Fields, in order: J gene, clone size, CDR3 length, D gene, V gene, CDR3 DNA, CDR3 protein. A D gene is named only where the DNA matches it firmly. Only part of the rows carry a size: once, few, many, or a class if the clone is expanded.

J gene: TRBJ1-4
clone size: few
CDR3 length: 15
D gene: -
V gene: TRBV6-5
CDR3 DNA: TGTGCCAGCAGCCCTCGAAGAGCAACTAATGAAAAACTGTTTTTT
CDR3 protein: CASSPRRATNEKLFF

J gene: TRBJ2-5
clone size: -
CDR3 length: 15
D gene: -
V gene: TRBV2
CDR3 DNA: TGTGCCAGCAAGTTTTCGGGCTCACCTCAAGAGACCCAGTACTTC
CDR3 protein: CASKFSGSPQETQYF

J gene: TRBJ1-1
clone size: many
CDR3 length: 14
D gene: -
V gene: TRBV18
CDR3 DNA: TGTGCCAGCTCACCCGGTATGGGACGGAGGGAAGCTTTCTTT
CDR3 protein: CASSPGMGRREAFF

J gene: TRBJ1-2
clone size: -
CDR3 length: 13
D gene: -
V gene: TRBV6-5
CDR3 DNA: TGTGCCAGCAGTTATAAAGGGAACTATGGCTACACCTTC
CDR3 protein: CASSYKGNYGYTF

J gene: TRBJ2-1
clone size: few
CDR3 length: 15
D gene: -
V gene: TRBV4-3
CDR3 DNA: TGCGCCAGCAGCCAACAGGCGATCTCCTACAATGAGCAGTTCTTC
CDR3 protein: CASSQQAISYNEQFF

J gene: TRBJ1-6
clone size: few
CDR3 length: 17
D gene: -
V gene: TRBV7-3
CDR3 DNA: TGTGCCAGCAGCTTTACAGCAACGAGCTCCTATAATTCACCCCTCCACTTT
CDR3 protein: CASSFTATSSYNSPLHF

J gene: TRBJ2-7
clone size: -
CDR3 length: 13
D gene: -
V gene: TRBV28
CDR3 DNA: TGTGCCAGCAGTCCTCAGGGCGGGACCGAGCAGTACTTC
CDR3 protein: CASSPQGGTEQYF

J gene: TRBJ2-5
clone size: -
CDR3 length: 17
D gene: TRBD2
V gene: TRBV28
CDR3 DNA: TGTGCCAGCAGTTCCCCGGGACTAGCTACGAGAAAAGAGACCCAGTACTTC
CDR3 protein: CASSSPGLATRKETQYF

J gene: TRBJ1-5
clone size: -
CDR3 length: 16
D gene: -
V gene: TRBV19
CDR3 DNA: TGTGCCAGTAGTATTTTGGAGGGAGTCCGGAATCAGCCCCAGCATTTT
CDR3 protein: CASSILEGVRNQPQHF

J gene: TRBJ2-6
clone size: -
CDR3 length: 16
D gene: TRBD1
V gene: TRBV11-1
CDR3 DNA: TGTGCCAGCAGCTACCGGGACAGCTCTGGGGCCAACGTCCTGACTTTC
CDR3 protein: CASSYRDSSGANVLTF

J gene: TRBJ2-1
clone size: -
CDR3 length: 13
D gene: -
V gene: TRBV24-1
CDR3 DNA: TGTGCCACCAGTGCCTGGAATGACAATGAGCAGTTCTTC
CDR3 protein: CATSAWNDNEQFF

J gene: TRBJ2-7
clone size: many
CDR3 length: 14
D gene: TRBD2
V gene: TRBV7-6
CDR3 DNA: TGTGCCAGCAGCTTAGCGGGGGGGAGCGGTGAGCAGTACTTC
CDR3 protein: CASSLAGGSGEQYF

J gene: TRBJ2-3
clone size: -
CDR3 length: 16
D gene: TRBD2
V gene: TRBV5-1
CDR3 DNA: TGCGCCAGCAGCGTTAGCGGGGGGGCCATCCTCGGTACGCAGTATTTT
CDR3 protein: CASSVSGGAILGTQYF

J gene: TRBJ1-3
clone size: -
CDR3 length: 15
D gene: -
V gene: TRBV6-2/TRBV6-3
CDR3 DNA: TGTGCCAGCAGTTATACAGGGTGGTCTGGAAACACCATATATTTT
CDR3 protein: CASSYTGWSGNTIYF

J gene: TRBJ1-4
clone size: few
CDR3 length: 14
D gene: -
V gene: TRBV7-2
CDR3 DNA: TGTGCCAGCGCAAGGGGGAGGGTGGCTGAAAAACTGTTTTTT
CDR3 protein: CASARGRVAEKLFF

J gene: TRBJ1-2
clone size: many
CDR3 length: 13
D gene: -
V gene: TRBV20-1
CDR3 DNA: TGCAGTGCTTCCGTCCCTAGAGGAGGTGGCTACACCTTC
CDR3 protein: CSASVPRGGGYTF

J gene: TRBJ2-7
clone size: many
CDR3 length: 15
D gene: TRBD1
V gene: TRBV12-3/TRBV12-4
CDR3 DNA: TGTGCCAGCAGTTCACCGGGACAGGGGGCATACGAGCAGTACTTC
CDR3 protein: CASSSPGQGAYEQYF

J gene: TRBJ1-2
clone size: -
CDR3 length: 14
D gene: -
V gene: TRBV12-3/TRBV12-4
CDR3 DNA: TGTGCCAGCAGTTACGGACGGGAGGGATATGGCTACACCTTC
CDR3 protein: CASSYGREGYGYTF

J gene: TRBJ2-3
clone size: many
CDR3 length: 15
D gene: -
V gene: TRBV5-5
CDR3 DNA: TGTGCCAGCAGCTCCGGACTCCTTAGCACAGATACGCAGTATTTT
CDR3 protein: CASSSGLLSTDTQYF

J gene: TRBJ2-3
clone size: few
CDR3 length: 15
D gene: TRBD2
V gene: TRBV7-2
CDR3 DNA: TGTGCCAGCAGCTTACCTAGCGGGGGGGGAGATACGCAGTATTTT
CDR3 protein: CASSLPSGGGDTQYF

J gene: TRBJ2-2
clone size: many
CDR3 length: 14
D gene: -
V gene: TRBV20-1
CDR3 DNA: TGCAGTGCTAGAGATGCTAGATACACCGGGGAGCTGTTTTTT
CDR3 protein: CSARDARYTGELFF

J gene: TRBJ2-5
clone size: many
CDR3 length: 15
D gene: -
V gene: TRBV5-1
CDR3 DNA: TGCGCCAGCAGCCCGTCCCCGGGGCGGCAAGAGACCCAGTACTTC
CDR3 protein: CASSPSPGRQETQYF

J gene: TRBJ2-3
clone size: few
CDR3 length: 15
D gene: TRBD2
V gene: TRBV24-1
CDR3 DNA: TGTGCCACCAGTGATTTGCGGGGGGGCACAGATACGCAGTATTTT
CDR3 protein: CATSDLRGGTDTQYF

J gene: TRBJ2-7
clone size: many
CDR3 length: 10
D gene: TRBD2
V gene: TRBV15
CDR3 DNA: TGTGCCACCATCGGGGGGGAGCAGTACTTC
CDR3 protein: CATIGGEQYF

J gene: TRBJ1-6
clone size: few
CDR3 length: 15
D gene: -
V gene: TRBV27
CDR3 DNA: TGTGCCAGCAGTTTTGCTTTCTCGGGGGATTCACCCCTCCACTTT
CDR3 protein: CASSFAFSGDSPLHF

J gene: TRBJ2-5
clone size: -
CDR3 length: 13
D gene: -
V gene: TRBV6-2/TRBV6-3
CDR3 DNA: TGTGCCAGCAGTTCGAAGTACCAAGAGACCCAGTACTTC
CDR3 protein: CASSSKYQETQYF

J gene: TRBJ2-7
clone size: -
CDR3 length: 12
D gene: -
V gene: TRBV10-3
CDR3 DNA: TGTGCCATCAGTGAGTCTACCTACGAGCAGTACTTC
CDR3 protein: CAISESTYEQYF

J gene: TRBJ1-1
clone size: -
CDR3 length: 14
D gene: -
V gene: TRBV19
CDR3 DNA: TGTGCCAGTATAGGTTCAGGGATGAACACTGAAGCTTTCTTT
CDR3 protein: CASIGSGMNTEAFF

J gene: TRBJ2-5
clone size: -
CDR3 length: 12
D gene: -
V gene: TRBV5-5
CDR3 DNA: TGTGCCAGCACCGAGCTACAAGAGACCCAGTACTTC
CDR3 protein: CASTELQETQYF

J gene: TRBJ1-5
clone size: few
CDR3 length: 14
D gene: -
V gene: TRBV6-5
CDR3 DNA: TGTGCCAGCAGTTACGGGGCCTACAATCAGCCCCAGCATTTT
CDR3 protein: CASSYGAYNQPQHF

J gene: TRBJ2-3
clone size: many
CDR3 length: 16
D gene: -
V gene: TRBV5-1
CDR3 DNA: TGCGCCAGCACCCAAATGGTCCGGGGGTCAAGAGATACGCAGTATTTT
CDR3 protein: CASTQMVRGSRDTQYF

J gene: TRBJ1-5
clone size: -
CDR3 length: 16
D gene: -
V gene: TRBV4-1
CDR3 DNA: TGCGCCAGCAGCCAAGATGGGGGGCGCATGTATCAGCCCCAGCATTTT
CDR3 protein: CASSQDGGRMYQPQHF

J gene: TRBJ1-2
clone size: many
CDR3 length: 11
D gene: -
V gene: TRBV20-1
CDR3 DNA: TGCAGTGCTAGCACCCGGAATGGCTACACCTTC
CDR3 protein: CSASTRNGYTF

J gene: TRBJ2-5
clone size: many
CDR3 length: 15
D gene: TRBD1
V gene: TRBV4-3
CDR3 DNA: TGCGCCAGCAGCCAAGATAGGGTCAGGGGGGAGACCCAGTACTTC
CDR3 protein: CASSQDRVRGETQYF

J gene: TRBJ2-5
clone size: -
CDR3 length: 16
D gene: TRBD2
V gene: TRBV24-1
CDR3 DNA: TGTGCCACCAGTGATTTTCCTAGCGGAGTACAAGAGACCCAGTACTTC
CDR3 protein: CATSDFPSGVQETQYF

J gene: TRBJ2-5
clone size: few
CDR3 length: 14
D gene: -
V gene: TRBV4-1
CDR3 DNA: TGCGCCAGCAGCCCCCCGACACACCAAGAGACCCAGTACTTC
CDR3 protein: CASSPPTHQETQYF

J gene: TRBJ1-6
clone size: many
CDR3 length: 13
D gene: -
V gene: TRBV4-2
CDR3 DNA: TGTGCCAGCAGCCAAGATCGGAATTCACCCCTCCACTTT
CDR3 protein: CASSQDRNSPLHF

J gene: TRBJ1-1
clone size: many
CDR3 length: 13
D gene: -
V gene: TRBV7-2
CDR3 DNA: TGTGCCAGCAGCCCCGGAACGAACACTGAAGCTTTCTTT
CDR3 protein: CASSPGTNTEAFF

J gene: TRBJ2-5
clone size: -
CDR3 length: 14
D gene: -
V gene: TRBV5-1
CDR3 DNA: TGCGCCAGCAGCTTGGCGCCCGGGGGAGAGACCCAGTACTTC
CDR3 protein: CASSLAPGGETQYF

J gene: TRBJ1-1
clone size: many
CDR3 length: 15
D gene: -
V gene: TRBV7-2
CDR3 DNA: TGTGCCAGCAGCTTAGCAGCAGTCATGAACACTGAAGCTTTCTTT
CDR3 protein: CASSLAAVMNTEAFF

J gene: TRBJ1-3
clone size: many
CDR3 length: 14
D gene: -
V gene: TRBV4-2
CDR3 DNA: TGTGCCAGCAGCGTACAAAACTCTGGAAACACCATATATTTT
CDR3 protein: CASSVQNSGNTIYF

J gene: TRBJ2-3
clone size: few
CDR3 length: 14
D gene: TRBD1
V gene: TRBV28
CDR3 DNA: TGTGCCACCCGCACTCAGGGGGACCACGGTACGCAGTATTTT
CDR3 protein: CATRTQGDHGTQYF

J gene: TRBJ1-4
clone size: many
CDR3 length: 16
D gene: TRBD1
V gene: TRBV7-2
CDR3 DNA: TGTGCCAGCAGCTTAGAGCCCAGGGGGCTGGATGAAAAACTGTTTTTT
CDR3 protein: CASSLEPRGLDEKLFF

J gene: TRBJ1-6
clone size: many
CDR3 length: 17
D gene: -
V gene: TRBV6-5
CDR3 DNA: TGTGCCAGCAGTTACGCCTTTTCTCAGGGGCAAAATTCACCCCTCCACTTT
CDR3 protein: CASSYAFSQGQNSPLHF

J gene: TRBJ2-2
clone size: -
CDR3 length: 15
D gene: -
V gene: TRBV7-2
CDR3 DNA: TGTGCCAGCAGCCCCCAGGAGGTCAACACCGGGGAGCTGTTTTTT
CDR3 protein: CASSPQEVNTGELFF

J gene: TRBJ1-2
clone size: -
CDR3 length: 14
D gene: -
V gene: TRBV11-2
CDR3 DNA: TGTGCCAGCAGCCCAAATGGGCAGAACTATGGCTACACCTTC
CDR3 protein: CASSPNGQNYGYTF

J gene: TRBJ2-6
clone size: -
CDR3 length: 17
D gene: TRBD1
V gene: TRBV6-2/TRBV6-3
CDR3 DNA: TGTGCCAGCAGGCGGGACAGGTTAAGCTCTGGGGCCAACGTCCTGACTTTC
CDR3 protein: CASRRDRLSSGANVLTF

J gene: TRBJ1-2
clone size: few
CDR3 length: 13
D gene: -
V gene: TRBV4-1
CDR3 DNA: TGCGCCAGCAGCCAAGACTTTAACTATGGCTACACCTTC
CDR3 protein: CASSQDFNYGYTF

J gene: TRBJ1-2
clone size: few
CDR3 length: 22
D gene: -
V gene: TRBV4-1
CDR3 DNA: TGCGCCAGCAGCCAAGAGCGGGGCCTGTTGGGTAACACATGGGCCCCCAACTATGGCTACACCTTC
CDR3 protein: CASSQERGLLGNTWAPNYGYTF

J gene: TRBJ1-4
clone size: -
CDR3 length: 14
D gene: -
V gene: TRBV19
CDR3 DNA: TGTGCCAGTAGTATAACCGCTTGGAATGAAAAACTGTTTTTT
CDR3 protein: CASSITAWNEKLFF

J gene: TRBJ1-1
clone size: -
CDR3 length: 15
D gene: -
V gene: TRBV14
CDR3 DNA: TGTGCCAGCAGCCAAGGACCAGGTCCGAACACTGAAGCTTTCTTT
CDR3 protein: CASSQGPGPNTEAFF